These 14 T cell receptor beta chains came from one sample sequenced in a study of blood T cell repertoires in COVID-19. Here immunoSEQ multiplex PCR was the method, and the copy in TCRdb shows in-frame clones only, minus some. The sample has approximately 230,000 clones, 70% to 85% seen once. Sequenced input: PBMCs or T cells enriched from blood (not recorded which). The receptors were sampled from a man aged 35-49 years who had recovered from COVID-19.

The chain combines TRBV5-5 with TRBJ2-7, with D tentatively TRBD1 (6 bases). V gave up 2 bases and J gave up 3 bases, with 12 bases separating them. From germline, CDR1 is SGHKS and CDR2 YYEKEE (reference sequence). CDR3 length equals 14 residues. In DNA, the CDR3 is TGTGCCAGCAGCTTAAGGACAGCTTTCTACGAGCAGTACTTC. This gives the protein CASSLRTAFYEQYF.

The J gene is TRBJ2-1, the V gene TRBV7-3, with TRBD1 as a possible D gene (5 bases). Germline V gene sequence: CDR1 SGHTA, CDR2 FQGTGA. CDR3 size: 14 residues. V was pared by 5 bases and J by 4 bases, with 12 bases between. The CDR3 coding sequence is TGTGCCAGCAGCCCCAGGGTAGGGTACAATGAGCAGTTCTTC. This gives the protein CASSPRVGYNEQFF.

V and J are TRBV30 and TRBJ1-4; TRBD1 might be the D (5 bases). The CDR3 runs to 14 residues. From germline, CDR1 is GTSNPN and CDR2 SVGIG (reference sequence). V lost 0 bases and J lost 8, with 13 bases in between. The CDR3 region is CAWSVPGAREKLFF. In DNA, the CDR3 is TGTGCCTGGAGTGTACCTGGGGCCAGGGAAAAACTGTTTTTT.

The chain joins TRBV5-1 to TRBJ1-6, with D possibly matching TRBD1 (5 bases). The CDR3 extends over 15 amino acids. Per germline, CDR1 SGHRS and CDR2 YFSETQ. Between the trimmed V and J ends, which lost 0 bases and 8 bases, there was a span of 12 bases. As DNA, the CDR3 is TGCGCCAGCAGCTTGGCAGGGAGCGGGGATTCACCCCTCCACTTT. Protein product: CASSLAGSGDSPLHF.

The genes are TRBV3-1 (or the pseudogene TRBV3-2) and TRBJ1-1; 8 bases align to TRBD1. This CDR3 has 14 residues. Germline V gene sequence: CDR1 LGHDT, CDR2 YNNKEL (reference sequence). The trim removed 3 bases at V and 3 bases at J, leaving 3 bases unmatched. CDR3 nucleotide sequence: TGTGCCAGCAGCCATACAGGGGGGGACACTGAAGCTTTCTTT. Residues: CASSHTGGDTEAFF.

A few counts support this clone. Other nucleotide sequences in the sample specify the same CDR3. The CDR3 sequence is CASSSPTVNTEAFF. Here the CDR3 DNA reads TGTGCCAGCAGCTCCCCTACAGTGAACACTGAAGCTTTCTTT. V usage is TRBV27 and J usage is TRBJ1-1; no clear D. Trimming stripped 6 bases from V and 0 bases from J, with 11 bases between. The CDR3 has 14 amino acids. Germline V lookup: CDR1 MNHEY, CDR2 SMNVEV (reference sequence).

The chain links TRBV5-6 to TRBJ2-1, with D possibly being TRBD1 (6 bases). CDR3 length equals 15 residues. The germline CDR1 and CDR2 sequences are SGHDT and YYEEEE. V was shortened by 4 bases and J by 0 bases, with 11 bases between the two germline ends. The CDR3 nucleotides read TGTGCCAGCAGCCCAGACAGGTCCTCCTACAATGAGCAGTTCTTC. Encoded protein: CASSPDRSSYNEQFF.

The chain links TRBV7-9 to TRBJ1-2, with 9 bases aligning to TRBD1. Germline assignment: CDR1 SEHNR and CDR2 FQNEAQ (reference sequence). The CDR3 spans 15 residues. Trimming cost V 5 bases and J 3 bases; bases outside gene matches: 7. The CDR3 nucleotides read TGTGCCAGCAGCCCCCGGGACAGGGACTACTATGGCTACACCTTC. Its translation is CASSPRDRDYYGYTF.

This chain uses TRBV6-5 with TRBJ1-6; no clear D gene. CDR3 length: 15 amino acids. The germline V gene encodes CDR1 MNHEY and CDR2 SVGAGI. V was trimmed by 5 bases and J by 9 bases, leaving 17 bases between them. This chain's CDR3 is CASSTGPSEGSPLHF. For the CDR3, the DNA is TGTGCCAGCAGTACCGGACCGAGTGAGGGTTCACCCCTCCACTTT.

This clone was recorded once. The J gene is TRBJ1-6, the V gene TRBV5-4; 7 bases are shared with TRBD1. The V and J ends lost 3 bases and 7 bases, in that order; junction bases with no gene match: 4. This CDR3 is built from 14 residues. The germline gives CDR1 SGHNT, CDR2 YYREEE (reference sequence). The CDR3 coding sequence is TGTGCCAGCAGCTCGGGACAGCCCAATTCACCCCTCCACTTT. Translated, it gives CASSSGQPNSPLHF.

The V call is TRBV7-3, the J call TRBJ1-1; D call uncertain. The CDR3 contains 13 residues. The germline V and J ends were trimmed by 5 bases and 0 bases, with 7 bases remaining between them. Germline CDR1 reads SGHTA; CDR2 reads FQGTGA. CDR3 in amino acids: CASSTHMNTEAFF. The CDR3 DNA reads as TGTGCCAGCAGCACCCACATGAACACTGAAGCTTTCTTT. The entire variable domain, with the rest obtained from reference TRBV7-3 and TRBJ1-1, is as follows: GAGVSQTPSNKVTEKGKYVELRCDPISGHTALYWYRQSLGQGPEFLIYFQGTGAADDSGLPNDRFFAVRPEGSVSTLKIQRTERGDSAVYLCASSTHMNTEAFFGQGTRLTVV.

This chain connects TRBV7-3 to TRBJ1-4, with a possible D match to TRBD1 (6 bases). The CDR3 has 13 residues. Trimming took 3 bases from V and 8 from J, leaving 10 bases between them. From germline, CDR1 is SGHTA and CDR2 FQGTGA. This chain's CDR3 is CASSFSRGEKLFF. In DNA form, the CDR3 reads TGTGCCAGCAGCTTCTCCAGGGGAGAAAAACTGTTTTTT.

The gene calls are TRBV19 and TRBJ2-5; D is uncertain. Germline lookup yields CDR1 LNHDA and CDR2 SQIVND (reference sequence). Trimming pared 3 bases from V and 4 bases from J, leaving 12 bases between. CDR3 length equals 14 residues. CDR3 DNA: TGTGCCAGTAGTATCGACTGGCCCAGAGAGACCCAGTACTTC. Translated, it gives CASSIDWPRETQYF.

This chain connects TRBV9 to TRBJ2-7; 12 bases line up with TRBD2. The CDR3 extends over 16 amino acids. Looked up from germline, CDR1 is SGDLS and CDR2 is YYNGEE. V lost 3 bases, J lost 3 bases, and 7 bases stayed unmatched. CDR3 sequence (DNA): TGTGCCAGCAGCGAGGGACCGGGACTAGCGGGCTACGAGCAGTACTTC. Amino acids: CASSEGPGLAGYEQYF.